The rows below give T cell receptor beta chains drawn from one sample of a study of blood T cell repertoires in COVID-19. Profiled with immunoSEQ multiplex PCR; TCRdb holds only in-frame clones, not every one. The table shows about 260,000 clones, with approximately 90% occurring only once. Source material: PBMCs or T cells enriched from blood (not recorded which). These receptors came from a man aged 35 to 55 who had been exposed to COVID-19. CDR3s include the opening cysteine and the closing phenylalanine or tryptophan.

TRBV5-4 | CASGQGKGSPLHF
TRBV7-3 | CASSYIGPGTDSYNEQFF
TRBV12-3/TRBV12-4 | CASSFAGPTEAFF
TRBV5-4 | CASSGDSYEQYF
TRBV13 | CASSSVRDEQYF
TRBV6-5 | CASRWTLPDEKLFF
TRBV28 | CASSHRLAGLGEQYF
TRBV5-5 | CASSTPRGLQETQYF
TRBV7-6 | CASSPGTGSEKLFF
TRBV7-9 | CASSSPPGTRPYEQYF
TRBV21-1 | CASTKDRYTGELFF
TRBV14 | CASSQLLYTGELFF
TRBV10-2 | CASSELKGQGTNYGYTF
TRBV29-1 | CSVVGTGKAREQYF
TRBV9 | CASSPSGRGETQYF
TRBV2 | CASSLELNTEAFF
TRBV7-3 | CASSPGLAGDYNEQFF
TRBV10-2 | CASSAAREGYEQYF